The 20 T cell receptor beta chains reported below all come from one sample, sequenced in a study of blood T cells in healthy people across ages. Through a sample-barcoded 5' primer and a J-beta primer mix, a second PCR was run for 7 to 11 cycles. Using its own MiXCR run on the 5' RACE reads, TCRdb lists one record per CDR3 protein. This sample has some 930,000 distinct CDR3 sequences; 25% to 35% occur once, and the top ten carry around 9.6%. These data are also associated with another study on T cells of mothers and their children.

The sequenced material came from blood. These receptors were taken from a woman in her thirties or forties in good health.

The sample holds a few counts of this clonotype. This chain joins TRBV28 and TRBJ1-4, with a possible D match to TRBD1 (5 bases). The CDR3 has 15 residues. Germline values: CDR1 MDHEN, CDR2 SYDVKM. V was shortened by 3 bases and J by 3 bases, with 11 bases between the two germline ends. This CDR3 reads CASSFQGGANEKLFF. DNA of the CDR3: TGTGCCAGCAGTTTCCAGGGTGGAGCTAATGAAAAACTGTTTTTT.

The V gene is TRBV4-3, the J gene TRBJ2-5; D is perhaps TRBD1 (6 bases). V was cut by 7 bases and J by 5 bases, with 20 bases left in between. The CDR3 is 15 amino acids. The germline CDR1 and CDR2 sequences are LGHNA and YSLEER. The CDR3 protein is CASNLQGQGGETQYF. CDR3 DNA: TGCGCCAGCAACTTGCAGGGGCAGGGCGGGGAGACCCAGTACTTC.

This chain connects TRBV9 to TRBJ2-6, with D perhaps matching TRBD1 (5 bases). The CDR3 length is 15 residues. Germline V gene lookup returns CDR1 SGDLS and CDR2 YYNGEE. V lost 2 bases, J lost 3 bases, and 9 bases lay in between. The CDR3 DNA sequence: TGTGCCAGCAGCGTGTCAGGGAATGGGGCCAACGTCCTGACTTTC. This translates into CASSVSGNGANVLTF. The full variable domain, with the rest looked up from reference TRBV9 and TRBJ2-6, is DSGVTQTPKHLITATGQRVTLRCSPRSGDLSVYWYQQSLDQGLQFLIQYYNGEERAKGNILERFSAQQFPDLHSELNLSSLELGDSALYFCASSVSGNGANVLTFGAGSRLTVL.

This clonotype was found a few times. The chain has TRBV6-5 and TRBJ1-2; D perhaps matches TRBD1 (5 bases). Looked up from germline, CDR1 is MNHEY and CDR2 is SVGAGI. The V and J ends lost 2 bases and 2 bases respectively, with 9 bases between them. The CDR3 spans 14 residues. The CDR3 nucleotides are TGTGCCAGCAGTTACGACAGTAAAAACTATGGCTACACCTTC. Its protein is CASSYDSKNYGYTF.

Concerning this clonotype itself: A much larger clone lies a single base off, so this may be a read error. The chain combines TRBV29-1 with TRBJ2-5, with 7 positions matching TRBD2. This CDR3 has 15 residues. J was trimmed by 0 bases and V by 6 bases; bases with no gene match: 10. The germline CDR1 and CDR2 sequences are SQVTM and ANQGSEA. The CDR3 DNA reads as TGCAGCGTGTCGCCTAGCGGCTGGTACCAAGAGACCCAGTACTTC. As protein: CSVSPSGWYQETQYF.

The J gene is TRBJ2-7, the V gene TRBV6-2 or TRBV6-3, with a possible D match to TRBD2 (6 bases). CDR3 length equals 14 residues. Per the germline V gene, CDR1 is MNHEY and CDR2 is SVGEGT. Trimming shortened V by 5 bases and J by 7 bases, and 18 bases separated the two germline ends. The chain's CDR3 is CASSPPWSRGEQYF. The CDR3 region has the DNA TGTGCCAGCAGTCCGCCGTGGAGCCGGGGGGAGCAGTACTTC.

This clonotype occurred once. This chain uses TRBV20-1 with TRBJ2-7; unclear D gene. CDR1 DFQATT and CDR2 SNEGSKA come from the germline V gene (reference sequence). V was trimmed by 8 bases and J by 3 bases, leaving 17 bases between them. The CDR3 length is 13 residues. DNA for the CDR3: TGCAGTCCTACCCCGGACGGCTACTACGAGCAGTACTTC. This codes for CSPTPDGYYEQYF.

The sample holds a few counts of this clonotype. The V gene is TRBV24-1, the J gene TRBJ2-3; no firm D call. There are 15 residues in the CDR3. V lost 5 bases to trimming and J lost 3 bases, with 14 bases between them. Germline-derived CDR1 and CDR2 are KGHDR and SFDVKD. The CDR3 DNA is TGTGCCACCAGTGCTAAAGGACGGGCTACAGATACGCAGTATTTT. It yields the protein CATSAKGRATDTQYF.

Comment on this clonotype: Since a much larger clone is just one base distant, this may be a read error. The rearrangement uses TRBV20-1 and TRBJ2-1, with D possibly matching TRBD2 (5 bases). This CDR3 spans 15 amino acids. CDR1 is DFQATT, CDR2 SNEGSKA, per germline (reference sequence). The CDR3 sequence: CSTRDLVGIYNEQFF. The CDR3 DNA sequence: TGCAGTACTAGAGATCTAGTTGGCATATACAATGAGCAGTTCTTC.

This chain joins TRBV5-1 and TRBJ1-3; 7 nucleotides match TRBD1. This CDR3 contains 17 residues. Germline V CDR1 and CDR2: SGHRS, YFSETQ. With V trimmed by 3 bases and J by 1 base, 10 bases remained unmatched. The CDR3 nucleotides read TGCGCCAGCAGCTCGCCTCGACAGGGCCGGTCTGGAAACACCATATATTTT. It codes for CASSSPRQGRSGNTIYF.

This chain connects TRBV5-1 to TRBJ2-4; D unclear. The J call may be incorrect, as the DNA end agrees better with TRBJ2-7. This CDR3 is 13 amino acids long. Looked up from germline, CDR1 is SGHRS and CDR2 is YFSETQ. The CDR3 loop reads CASSEANSYEQYF. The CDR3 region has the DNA TGCGCCAGCAGCGAGGCCAACTCCTACGAGCAGTACTTC.

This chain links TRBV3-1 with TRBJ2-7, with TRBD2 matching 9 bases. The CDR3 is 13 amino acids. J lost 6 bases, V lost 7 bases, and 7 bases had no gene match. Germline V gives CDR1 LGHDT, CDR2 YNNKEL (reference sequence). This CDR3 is CASTLRGGREQYF. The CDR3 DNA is TGTGCCAGCACCCTGCGGGGGGGACGCGAGCAGTACTTC.

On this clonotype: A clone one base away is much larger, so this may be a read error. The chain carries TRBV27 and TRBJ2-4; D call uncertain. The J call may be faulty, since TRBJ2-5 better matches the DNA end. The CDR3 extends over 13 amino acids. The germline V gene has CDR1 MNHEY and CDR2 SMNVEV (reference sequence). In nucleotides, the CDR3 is TGTGCCAGCAGTTCCCGACACCAAGAGACCCAGTACTTC. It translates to CASSSRHQETQYF.

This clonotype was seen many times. The CDR3 DNA follows: TGTGCCAGCAGCCTAATAGCGGGGGGCACAGATACGCAGTATTTT. It encodes CASSLIAGGTDTQYF. The chain is built from TRBV4-2 and TRBJ2-3, with 9 bases fitting TRBD2. V gave up 4 bases and J gave up 1 base; unmatched junction bases: 3. In germline, CDR1 is LGHNA, CDR2 YNFKEQ. This CDR3 has 15 residues.

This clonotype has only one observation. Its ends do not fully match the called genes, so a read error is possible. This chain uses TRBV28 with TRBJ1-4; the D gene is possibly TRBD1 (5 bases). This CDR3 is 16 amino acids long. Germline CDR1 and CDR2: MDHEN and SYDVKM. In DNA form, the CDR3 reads TGTGCCAGCAGTTTAAAGGGGTTAGCAACTAATGAAGAACTGTTTTTT. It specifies CASSLKGLATNEELFF.

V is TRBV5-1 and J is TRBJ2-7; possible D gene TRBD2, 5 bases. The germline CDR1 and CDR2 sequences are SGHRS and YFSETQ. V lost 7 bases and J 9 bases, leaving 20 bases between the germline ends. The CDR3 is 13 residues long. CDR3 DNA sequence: TGCGCCAGCTCGGGATTTTCGGATGGACCGCAGTACTTC. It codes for CASSGFSDGPQYF.

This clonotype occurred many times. CDR3 DNA sequence: TGTGCCAGCTCACCTCCAGGACTAGCCTCCCTCTACGAGCAGTACTTC. It specifies CASSPPGLASLYEQYF. V gene TRBV18 combines with J gene TRBJ2-7; 8 bases agree with TRBD2. Per the germline V gene, CDR1 is KGHSH and CDR2 is LQKENI. The CDR3 has 16 amino acids. After removal of 3 bases from V and 3 bases from J, the junction contained 10 bases not matched to a gene.

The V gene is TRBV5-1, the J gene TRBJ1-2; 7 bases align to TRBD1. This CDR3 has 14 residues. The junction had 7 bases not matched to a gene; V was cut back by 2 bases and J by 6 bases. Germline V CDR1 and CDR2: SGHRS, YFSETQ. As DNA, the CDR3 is TGCGCCAGCAGCTTCCGACAGGGTCAAGATGGCTACACCTTC. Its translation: CASSFRQGQDGYTF.

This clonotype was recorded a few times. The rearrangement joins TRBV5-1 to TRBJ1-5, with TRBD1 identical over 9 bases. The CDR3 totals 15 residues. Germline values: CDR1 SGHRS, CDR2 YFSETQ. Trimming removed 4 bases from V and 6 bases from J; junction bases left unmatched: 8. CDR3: CASSTGTGFSQPQHF. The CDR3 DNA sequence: TGCGCCAGCAGCACCGGGACAGGGTTCAGTCAGCCCCAGCATTTT. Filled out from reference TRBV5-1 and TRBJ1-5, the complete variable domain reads KAGVTQTPRYLIKTRGQQVTLSCSPISGHRSVSWYQQTPGQGLQFLFEYFSETQRNKGNFPGRFSGRQFSNSRSEMNVSTLELGDSALYLCASSTGTGFSQPQHFGDGTRLSIL.

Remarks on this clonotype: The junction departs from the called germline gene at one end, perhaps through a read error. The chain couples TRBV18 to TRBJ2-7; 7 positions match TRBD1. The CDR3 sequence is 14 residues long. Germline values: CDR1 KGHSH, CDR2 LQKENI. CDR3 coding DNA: TGTGCCAGCTCACCACCGGGACAGACCTACGAGCGGTACTTC. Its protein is CASSPPGQTYERYF.